This paragraph covers one T cell receptor beta chain sequence. The data were taken from a study of blood T cell repertoires in COVID-19. Germline-derived CDR1 and CDR2 are SGDLS and YYNGEE. This CDR3 has 16 amino acids. V was clipped by 3 bases and J by 5 bases, with 20 bases between them. Libraries were prepared by immunoSEQ multiplex PCR; TCRdb keeps only in-frame clonotypes and omits some of them. The table lists under 300,000 clones, approximately 86% of them singletons. Material: PBMCs or T cells enriched from blood (not recorded which). The origin of this receptor is a woman aged 45 to 65 who had recovered from COVID-19. The chain uses TRBV9 and TRBJ2-5, with TRBD2 as a possible D gene (6 bases). The CDR3 loop is CASSGATTGVRETQYF. Here the CDR3 DNA reads TGTGCCAGCAGCGGAGCAACCACGGGAGTCCGGGAGACCCAGTACTTC.